Below are 32 T cell receptor beta chains sequenced from a single sample in a study of shared clonotypes between healthy human individuals. Profiled with immunoSEQ multiplex PCR; TCRdb holds only in-frame clones, not every one. The sample includes more than 550,000 clones, 90% of them seen just once. The sequenced sample consisted of memory CD8+ T cells from PBMCs. As to subset: CD45RO+ cells pooled with CCR7-negative TemRA cells. The receptors were gathered from a man between 18 and 29 years old in good health. Some clones in this sample may be carry-over from other donors' samples.

The CDR3 reads CASSFDNSGNTIYF. CDR3 in DNA: TGTGCCAGCAGTTTCGACAACTCTGGAAACACCATATATTTT. The genes are TRBV28 and TRBJ1-3, with D unclear. Trimming cost V 3 bases and J 0 bases, with 6 bases left between them. The germline V gene has CDR1 MDHEN and CDR2 SYDVKM. This CDR3 spans 14 amino acids.

The chain links TRBV13 to TRBJ2-1, with D hard to call. The V gene lost 3 bases and the J gene lost 4 bases, with 7 bases spanning the gap. The germline gives CDR1 PRHDT, CDR2 FYEKMQ (reference sequence). The CDR3 totals 13 residues. The DNA of the CDR3 is TGTGCCAGCAGCTTCAAACCTTACAATGAGCAGTTCTTC. Amino acid sequence: CASSFKPYNEQFF.

The chain links TRBV28 to TRBJ2-3; either TRBD1 or TRBD2 may supply D (5 bases each). Germline loops: CDR1 MDHEN, CDR2 SYDVKM. With 3 bases removed from V and 7 bases from J, the gap between germline ends came to 14 bases. CDR3 length equals 14 residues. CDR3 DNA sequence: TGTGCCAGCAGTTTGTCCGGGGCTAACTATACGCAGTATTTT. This gives the protein CASSLSGANYTQYF.

CDR3 sequence (DNA): TGTGCCAGCAGCCCGGACAGGGGCGCTAACACCGGGGAGCTGTTTTTT. Its translation is CASSPDRGANTGELFF. J is TRBJ2-2 and V is TRBV6-6, with 9 bases identical to TRBD1. The CDR3 is 16 residues long. Germline lookup yields CDR1 MNHNY and CDR2 SVGAGI (reference sequence). The V and J ends lost 6 bases and 2 bases, in that order; junction bases with no gene match: 7.

This clone was seen only a few times. This chain joins TRBV27 and TRBJ1-2; 9 nucleotides match TRBD1. The germline V gene has CDR1 MNHEY and CDR2 SMNVEV (reference sequence). The CDR3 has 14 amino acids. V gave up 3 bases and J gave up 6 bases; unmatched junction bases: 5. The CDR3 loop is CASSFTGGGDGYTF. The CDR3 DNA sequence: TGTGCCAGCAGTTTTACAGGGGGCGGCGATGGCTACACCTTC.

The chain has TRBV7-9 and TRBJ1-2; D possibly corresponds to TRBD1 (6 bases). V gave up 7 bases and J gave up 3 bases, with 18 bases separating them. Germline V gene data show CDR1 as SEHNR and CDR2 as FQNEAQ (reference sequence). This CDR3 has 15 amino acids. This chain's CDR3 is CASTDSSGGDYGYTF. CDR3 in DNA: TGTGCCAGCACTGACTCAAGCGGGGGCGACTATGGCTACACCTTC.

The rearrangement links TRBV10-1 to TRBJ2-1; TRBD2 matches at 9 bases. The V gene's germline CDR1 is WNHNN and CDR2 SYGVQD (reference sequence). V lost 3 bases and J lost 12; bases outside the gene matches: 3. The CDR3 covers 12 residues. In DNA, the CDR3 is TGCGCCAGCAGTGATCCGCGGGAGGGGCAGTTCTTC. This sequence encodes CASSDPREGQFF.

As DNA, the CDR3 is TGTGCCACTTTACGAATAGGGACAGAAGCTTTCTTT. This codes for CATLRIGTEAFF. The chain has TRBV2 and TRBJ1-1, with a weak D call TRBD1 (6 bases). The germline gives CDR1 SNHLY, CDR2 FYNNEI. This CDR3 is built from 12 residues. Trimming shortened V by 10 bases and J by 8 bases, and 17 bases separated the two germline ends.

This clone was seen ten or more times. The gene calls are TRBV9 and TRBJ2-7; 12 positions match TRBD2. The length of the CDR3 is 17 residues. Unmatched junction bases numbered 14, after V lost 4 bases and J lost 6 bases. CDR1 is SGDLS and CDR2 is YYNGEE in the germline V gene. CDR3 sequence (DNA): TGTGCCAGCAGCCTAAACGGACTAGCGGGGACTGCGGGCGAGCAGTACTTC. Protein product: CASSLNGLAGTAGEQYF.

This sequence joins TRBV27 and TRBJ2-1; no firm D call. Germline CDR1 reads MNHEY; CDR2 reads SMNVEV (reference sequence). The CDR3 spans 17 residues. Trimming took off 1 base at V and 0 bases at J, with 13 bases between the two ends. The CDR3 nucleotides are TGTGCCAGCAGTTTATATGCCGGAACACTCTCCTACAATGAGCAGTTCTTC. This codes for CASSLYAGTLSYNEQFF.

This chain joins TRBV5-6 and TRBJ2-5; TRBD2 matches at 10 bases. CDR3 size: 16 residues. The germline V gene encodes CDR1 SGHDT and CDR2 YYEEEE. V was pared by 2 bases and J by 3 bases, with 7 bases of the junction left unmatched. CDR3 bases: TGTGCCAGCAGCTTTAGGACTAGCGGATGGGAAGAGACCCAGTACTTC. Amino acids: CASSFRTSGWEETQYF.

V gene TRBV27 combines with J gene TRBJ1-1; 8 bases line up with TRBD1. V dropped 5 bases and J dropped 3; count of bases not matched to a gene: 8. The CDR3 length is 15 residues. The germline CDR1 and CDR2 sequences are MNHEY and SMNVEV (reference sequence). Here the CDR3 DNA reads TGTGCCAGCAGTGGGCCAGGGGGCCGGGACACTGAAGCTTTCTTT. Translating it yields CASSGPGGRDTEAFF.

CDR3 protein: CASSLTGMYYEQYF. In nucleotides, the CDR3 is TGTGCCAGCAGCTTGACAGGGATGTACTACGAGCAGTACTTC. The rearrangement joins TRBV11-2 to TRBJ2-7, with TRBD1 identical over 7 bases. The CDR3 length is 14 residues. J gave up 3 bases and V 3 bases, and 5 bases lay outside the gene matches. The germline gives CDR1 SGHAT, CDR2 FQNNGV.

The chain employs TRBV5-1 and TRBJ2-7; TRBD2 aligns across 13 bases. The V gene end was trimmed by 1 base and the J gene end by 7 bases; junction bases not matched to a gene: 14. Germline V gene data show CDR1 as SGHRS and CDR2 as YFSETQ. The CDR3 covers 18 residues. CDR3 amino acids: CASSLWPLAGGPLGEQYF. CDR3 DNA sequence: TGCGCCAGCAGCTTGTGGCCACTAGCGGGAGGGCCGCTGGGAGAGCAGTACTTC.

This clone was seen only a few times. A far larger clone lies a single base away; this is likely a read error. The chain combines TRBV11-2 with TRBJ2-2; no clear D gene. Between the trimmed V and J ends, which lost 4 bases and 3 bases, there was a span of 0 bases. The CDR3 runs 11 residues. Germline assignment: CDR1 SGHAT and CDR2 FQNNGV. Written as DNA, the CDR3 is TGTGCCAGCAGCTACACCGGGGAGCTGTTTTTT. Its translation is CASSYTGELFF.

The DNA for the CDR3 is TGTGCCAGCGGCCCTACAGGGGCGGTCGGGGAGCTGTTTTTT. Protein sequence: CASGPTGAVGELFF. The chain has TRBV27 and TRBJ2-2, with 7 positions matching TRBD1. Germline lookup yields CDR1 MNHEY and CDR2 SMNVEV (reference sequence). The J segment lost 7 bases and the V segment lost 8 bases, leaving 10 bases of the junction unmatched. This CDR3 is 14 amino acids long.

The chain carries TRBV18 and TRBJ2-1; possibly TRBD1 or TRBD2 for D (5 bases each). Per the germline V gene, CDR1 is KGHSH and CDR2 is LQKENI. The CDR3 sequence is 14 residues long. Trimming stripped 2 bases from V and 8 bases from J, with 13 bases between. The CDR3 nucleotides read TGTGCCAGCTCACCAATCGGGATGGGGGATGAGCAGTTCTTC. It translates to CASSPIGMGDEQFF.

The chain combines TRBV4-1 with TRBJ1-2; possible D gene TRBD1, 6 bases. Germline V gives CDR1 MGHRA, CDR2 YSYEKL. With 3 bases removed from V and 2 bases from J, the gap between germline ends came to 10 bases. CDR3 length: 14 residues. CDR3 loop: CASSHIGQNYGYTF. The CDR3 bases are TGCGCCAGCAGCCATATCGGACAGAACTATGGCTACACCTTC.

CDR3 loop: CASSPGTGLSQETQYF. CDR3 DNA sequence: TGTGCCAGCAGCCCCGGGACAGGGTTGAGCCAAGAGACCCAGTACTTC. The genes are TRBV5-6 and TRBJ2-5, with 9 bases aligning to TRBD1. Germline V gene sequence: CDR1 SGHDT, CDR2 YYEEEE. V shed 4 bases, J shed 1 base, and the junction held 8 bases outside the gene matches. The CDR3 has 16 amino acids.

This clone has a single count. The chain carries TRBV29-1 and TRBJ2-5; 8 positions match TRBD1. This CDR3 has 15 residues. Losses at the gene ends were 7 bases for V and 5 bases for J; bases not matched to a gene: 15. Germline-derived CDR1 and CDR2 are SQVTM and ANQGSEA. CDR3 protein: CSGQGFFRGWETQYF. The DNA of the CDR3 is TGCAGCGGACAGGGGTTCTTCCGAGGGTGGGAGACCCAGTACTTC.

This chain connects TRBV5-8 to TRBJ1-2, with a possible D match to TRBD1 (5 bases). V shed 4 bases and J shed 2 bases, with 21 bases lying between them. This CDR3 has 17 residues. Germline values: CDR1 SGHTS, CDR2 YDEGEE. CDR3 nucleotides: TGTGCCAGCAGCGGGACCCCCTTTGAGGAGGGGAACTATGGCTACACCTTC. As protein: CASSGTPFEEGNYGYTF.

The rearrangement uses TRBV29-1 and TRBJ2-7, with D hard to call. The CDR3 has 11 residues. Trimming removed 6 bases at V and 2 bases at J, with 8 bases between. Germline lookup yields CDR1 SQVTM and CDR2 ANQGSEA. The DNA of the CDR3 is TGCAGCGTCCAGATGACCTACGAGCAGTACTTC. Translating gives CSVQMTYEQYF.

V gene TRBV14 combines with J gene TRBJ1-1; D possibly corresponds to TRBD1 (6 bases). The germline V and J ends were trimmed by 2 bases and 6 bases, with 13 bases remaining between them. CDR1 and CDR2 from the germline V gene are SGHDN and FVKESK. This CDR3 is 14 amino acids long. CDR3 region: CASSQRGAGAEAFF. In nucleotides, the CDR3 is TGTGCCAGCAGCCAAAGGGGGGCGGGTGCTGAAGCTTTCTTT.

The chain combines TRBV5-5 with TRBJ2-7; 14 nucleotides agree with TRBD2. The CDR3 is 15 amino acids. The V segment lost 2 bases and the J segment 5 bases; nucleotides outside the gene matches: 3. In germline, CDR1 is SGHKS, CDR2 YYEKEE (reference sequence). The CDR3 is CASSFGLAGGNEQYF. The CDR3, as DNA: TGTGCCAGCAGCTTCGGACTAGCGGGAGGTAACGAGCAGTACTTC.

The chain links TRBV7-3 to TRBJ2-3; D not certain. CDR1 and CDR2 (germline): SGHTA, FQGTGA. This CDR3 region has 14 residues. V lost 1 base, J lost 4 bases, and 9 bases lay in between. In DNA form, the CDR3 reads TGTGCCAGCAGCTTAAGGGCCCGGGCAGATACGCAGTATTTT. The encoded protein is CASSLRARADTQYF.

CDR3: CASSIPVRTSYNEQFF. DNA of the CDR3: TGTGCCAGTAGTATTCCTGTCCGGACTAGCTACAATGAGCAGTTCTTC. The chain joins TRBV19 to TRBJ2-1, with 7 bases that match TRBD2. The germline V gene encodes CDR1 LNHDA and CDR2 SQIVND (reference sequence). With 3 bases clipped from V and 3 bases from J, the junction kept 8 bases outside the gene matches. This CDR3 has 16 amino acids.

This clone appeared a few times. This CDR3 is CASSLSGRNSYNEQFF. The DNA of the CDR3 is TGTGCCAGCAGCTTAAGCGGGAGGAACTCCTACAATGAGCAGTTCTTC. The rearrangement joins TRBV11-3 to TRBJ2-1; 9 bases align to TRBD2. This CDR3 spans 16 amino acids. In germline, CDR1 is SGHNT, CDR2 YENEEA. The V gene end was trimmed by 2 bases and the J gene end by 0 bases; junction bases not matched to a gene: 2.

The gene calls are TRBV28 and TRBJ1-5; D gene ambiguous. Looked up from germline, CDR1 is MDHEN and CDR2 is SYDVKM. The V end lost 7 bases, the J end lost 9 bases, and 25 bases lay between the germline ends. The CDR3 length is 16 residues. The DNA of the CDR3 is TGTGCCAGCATCGCCGGGCGGACCGGCGTAATGCGGCCCCAGCATTTT. As protein: CASIAGRTGVMRPQHF.

J is TRBJ2-2 and V is TRBV5-1; D is unresolved. The CDR3 runs to 14 residues. Germline CDR1 reads SGHRS; CDR2 reads YFSETQ. The V and J ends lost 2 bases and 2 bases respectively, with 7 bases between them. CDR3 sequence: CASSFTLNTGELFF. CDR3 in DNA: TGCGCCAGCAGCTTCACACTAAACACCGGGGAGCTGTTTTTT.

This chain links TRBV10-1 with TRBJ2-7; 8 bases are shared with TRBD2. With V trimmed by 10 bases and J by 2 bases, 10 bases remained unmatched. In germline, CDR1 is WNHNN, CDR2 SYGVQD (reference sequence). This CDR3 spans 14 amino acids. CDR3 in DNA: TGCGCCACAGCCCGAGCGGGAGACCCCTACGAGCAGTACTTC. As protein: CATARAGDPYEQYF.

The chain joins TRBV14 to TRBJ2-1, with 12 positions matching TRBD1. This CDR3 has 18 amino acids. Germline V gene lookup returns CDR1 SGHDN and CDR2 FVKESK. V lost 2 bases to trimming and J lost 7 bases; unmatched junction nucleotides: 12. In DNA form, the CDR3 reads TGTGCCAGCAGCCAACCCCGAGGGACAGGGGGCTTAGGTAATGAGCAGTTCTTC. This gives the protein CASSQPRGTGGLGNEQFF.

This chain connects TRBV11-2 to TRBJ2-2; perhaps TRBD2 as D (7 bases). The V end was cut by 8 bases, the J end by 7 bases, with 17 bases between. Germline loops: CDR1 SGHAT, CDR2 FQNNGV. This CDR3 comprises 14 residues. For the CDR3, the DNA is TGTGCCAGCTGGTTTAGGGGGGGCAGCGGGGAGCTGTTTTTT. It encodes CASWFRGGSGELFF.